This TCR beta chain was sequenced during a study of blood T cell repertoires in COVID-19. Study as a whole: PBMCs, B-cell-depleted T cells, or T cells provided the cDNA or gDNA that made up the material.

Measured with immunoSEQ multiplex PCR; TCRdb has only the in-frame clones, and not every one. The sample holds 210,000 or so clones; about 90% are singletons and the top ten take around 3.8%. From germline, CDR1 is SGHKS and CDR2 YYEKEE (reference sequence). There are 15 residues in the CDR3. Trimming left V 4 bases short and J 2 bases short, with 16 bases between. The TCR was taken from a woman aged 25 to 39 who had been exposed to COVID-19. This chain links TRBV5-5 with TRBJ2-7; possible D gene TRBD2, 8 bases. Sequencing was carried out using PBMCs or T cells enriched from blood (not recorded which). The CDR3, as DNA: TGTGCCAGCAGCCGGGGGGGACAGAGTCCCTACGAGCAGTACTTC. Amino acid sequence: CASSRGGQSPYEQYF.